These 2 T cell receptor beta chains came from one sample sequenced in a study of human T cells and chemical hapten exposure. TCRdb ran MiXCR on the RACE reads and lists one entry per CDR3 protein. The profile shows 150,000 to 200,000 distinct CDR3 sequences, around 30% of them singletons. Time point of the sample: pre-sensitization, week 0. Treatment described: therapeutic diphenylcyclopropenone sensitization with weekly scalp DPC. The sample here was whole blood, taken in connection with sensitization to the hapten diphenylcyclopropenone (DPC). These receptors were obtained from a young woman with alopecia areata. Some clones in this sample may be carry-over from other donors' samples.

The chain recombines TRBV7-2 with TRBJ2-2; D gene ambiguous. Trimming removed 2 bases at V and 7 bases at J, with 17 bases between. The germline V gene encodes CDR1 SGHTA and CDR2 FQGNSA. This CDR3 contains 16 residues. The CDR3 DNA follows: TGTGCCAGCAGCTTAAATCCGGGCCCCATCCTCGGGGAGCTGTTTTTT. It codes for CASSLNPGPILGELFF.

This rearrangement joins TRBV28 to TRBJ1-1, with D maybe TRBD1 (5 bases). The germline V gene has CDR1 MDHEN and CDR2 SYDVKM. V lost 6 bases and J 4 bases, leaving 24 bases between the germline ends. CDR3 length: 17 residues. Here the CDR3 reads CASSPVGGRRVSTEAFF. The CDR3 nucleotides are TGTGCCAGCAGCCCGGTGGGGGGGAGGCGGGTGAGCACTGAAGCTTTCTTT.